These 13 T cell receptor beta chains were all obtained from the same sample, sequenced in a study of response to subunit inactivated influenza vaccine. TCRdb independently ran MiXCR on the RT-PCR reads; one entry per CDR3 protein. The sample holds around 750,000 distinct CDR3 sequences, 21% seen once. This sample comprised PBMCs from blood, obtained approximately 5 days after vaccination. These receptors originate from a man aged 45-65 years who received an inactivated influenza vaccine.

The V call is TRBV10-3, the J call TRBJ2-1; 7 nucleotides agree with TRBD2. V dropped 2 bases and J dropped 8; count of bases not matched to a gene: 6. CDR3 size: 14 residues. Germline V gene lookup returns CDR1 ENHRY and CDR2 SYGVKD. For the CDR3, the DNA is TGTGCCATCAGTGAGGCGGGGGAGAACCATGAGCAGTTCTTC. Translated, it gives CAISEAGENHEQFF.

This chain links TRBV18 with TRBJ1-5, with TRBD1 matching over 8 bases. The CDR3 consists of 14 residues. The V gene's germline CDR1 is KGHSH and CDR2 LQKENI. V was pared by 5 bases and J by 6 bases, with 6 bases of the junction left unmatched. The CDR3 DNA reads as TGTGCCAGCTCATCGGACAGGGCGAGTCAGCCCCAGCATTTT. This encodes CASSSDRASQPQHF.

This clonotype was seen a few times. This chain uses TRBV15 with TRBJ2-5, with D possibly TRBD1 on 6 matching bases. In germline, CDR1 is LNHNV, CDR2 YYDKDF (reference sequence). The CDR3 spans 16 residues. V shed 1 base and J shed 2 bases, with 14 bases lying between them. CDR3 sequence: CATSRVQDRGQETQYF. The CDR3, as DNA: TGTGCCACCAGCAGAGTCCAGGACAGAGGACAAGAGACCCAGTACTTC.

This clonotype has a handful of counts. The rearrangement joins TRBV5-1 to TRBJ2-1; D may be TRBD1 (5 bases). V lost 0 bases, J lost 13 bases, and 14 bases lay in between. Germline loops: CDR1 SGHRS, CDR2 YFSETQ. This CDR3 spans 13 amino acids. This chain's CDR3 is CASSLDLTGSQFF. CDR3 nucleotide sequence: TGCGCCAGCAGCTTGGACTTAACAGGATCCCAGTTCTTC.

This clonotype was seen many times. CDR3: CASSLAWDPYNEQFF. CDR3 coding DNA: TGTGCCAGCAGTTTAGCCTGGGATCCTTACAATGAGCAGTTCTTC. J is TRBJ2-1 and V is TRBV12-3 or TRBV12-4, with D hard to call. The CDR3 totals 15 residues. V was clipped by 0 bases and J by 4 bases, with 10 bases between them.

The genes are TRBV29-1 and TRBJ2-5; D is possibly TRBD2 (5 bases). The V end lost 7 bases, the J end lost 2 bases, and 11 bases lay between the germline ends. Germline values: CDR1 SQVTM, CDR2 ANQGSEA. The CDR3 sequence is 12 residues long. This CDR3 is CSAGPGQETQYF. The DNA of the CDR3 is TGCAGCGCCGGGCCGGGACAAGAGACCCAGTACTTC.

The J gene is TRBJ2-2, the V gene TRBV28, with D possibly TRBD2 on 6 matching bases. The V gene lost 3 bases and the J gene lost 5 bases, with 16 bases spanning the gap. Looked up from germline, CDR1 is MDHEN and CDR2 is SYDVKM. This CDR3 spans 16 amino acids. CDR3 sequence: CASSLSPGVLTGELFF. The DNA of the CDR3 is TGTGCCAGCAGTTTGTCCCCGGGAGTTTTAACCGGGGAGCTGTTTTTT.

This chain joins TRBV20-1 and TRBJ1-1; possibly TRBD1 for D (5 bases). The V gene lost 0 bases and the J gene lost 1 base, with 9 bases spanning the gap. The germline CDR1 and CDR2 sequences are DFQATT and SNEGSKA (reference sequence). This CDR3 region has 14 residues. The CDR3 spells CSARDGAGNTEAFF. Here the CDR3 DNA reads TGCAGTGCTAGAGATGGGGCGGGGAACACTGAAGCTTTCTTT.

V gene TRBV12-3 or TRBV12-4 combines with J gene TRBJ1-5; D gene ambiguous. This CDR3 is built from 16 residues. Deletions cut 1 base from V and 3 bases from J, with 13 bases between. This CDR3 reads CASSLDGRSINQPQHF. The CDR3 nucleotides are TGTGCCAGCAGTTTAGACGGACGGTCAATCAATCAGCCCCAGCATTTT.

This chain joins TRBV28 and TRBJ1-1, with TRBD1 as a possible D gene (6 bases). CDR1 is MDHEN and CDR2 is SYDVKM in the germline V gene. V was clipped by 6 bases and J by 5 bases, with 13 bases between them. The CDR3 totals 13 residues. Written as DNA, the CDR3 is TGTGCCAGCAGGTCAGGGGAGAGGACTGAAGCTTTCTTT. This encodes CASRSGERTEAFF. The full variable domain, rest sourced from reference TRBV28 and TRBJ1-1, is DVKVTQSSRYLVKRTGEKVFLECVQDMDHENMFWYRQDPGLGLRLIYFSYDVKMKEKGDIPEGYSVSREKKERFSLILESASTNQTSMYLCASRSGERTEAFFGQGTRLTVV.

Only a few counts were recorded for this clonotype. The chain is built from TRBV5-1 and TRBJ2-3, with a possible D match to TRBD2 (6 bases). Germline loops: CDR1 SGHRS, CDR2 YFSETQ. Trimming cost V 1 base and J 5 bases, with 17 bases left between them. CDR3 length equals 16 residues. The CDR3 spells CASSLSSGSWGDTQYF. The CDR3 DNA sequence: TGCGCCAGCAGCTTGAGTAGCGGAAGCTGGGGAGATACGCAGTATTTT. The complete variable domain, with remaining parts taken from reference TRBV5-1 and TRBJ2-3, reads KAGVTQTPRYLIKTRGQQVTLSCSPISGHRSVSWYQQTPGQGLQFLFEYFSETQRNKGNFPGRFSGRQFSNSRSEMNVSTLELGDSALYLCASSLSSGSWGDTQYFGPGTRLTVL.

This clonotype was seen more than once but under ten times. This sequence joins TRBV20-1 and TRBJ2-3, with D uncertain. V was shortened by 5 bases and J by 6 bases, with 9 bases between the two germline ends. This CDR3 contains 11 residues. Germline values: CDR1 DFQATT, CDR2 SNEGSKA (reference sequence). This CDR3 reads CSAPQPDTQYF. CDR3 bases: TGCAGTGCTCCCCAGCCCGATACGCAGTATTTT.

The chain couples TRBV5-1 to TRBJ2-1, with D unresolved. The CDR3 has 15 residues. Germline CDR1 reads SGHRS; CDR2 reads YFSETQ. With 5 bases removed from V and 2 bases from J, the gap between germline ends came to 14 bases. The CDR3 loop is CASRILADAYNEQFF. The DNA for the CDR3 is TGCGCCAGCAGAATCCTTGCGGACGCCTACAATGAGCAGTTCTTC.